The 32 T cell receptor beta chains listed next were all sequenced from one sample in a study of molecular identifiers for immune sequencing clone quantification. TCRdb independently ran MiXCR on the PCR reads; one entry per CDR3 protein. The sample lists 400,000 to 600,000 distinct CDR3 sequences; about 21% were seen once. Sequencing was performed on naive CD8+ T cells from blood, with Jurkat cell RNA spiked in. Described subset: FACS-sorted CD8+CD4-CCR7+CD45RA+ naive T cells. These receptors all stem from a human donor in good health. Some libraries in this study had Jurkat cell RNA spiked in.

As concerns this clonotype: A read error may be the cause here, since a much bigger clone is one base away. The chain joins TRBV3-1 to TRBJ2-2, with D perhaps matching TRBD1 (6 bases). The CDR3 totals 17 residues. Germline V CDR1 and CDR2: LGHDT, YNNKEL (reference sequence). The CDR3 coding sequence is TGTGCCAGCAGCCAATTCCAACAGGGAGTTGGCACCGGGGAGCTGGTTTTT. Its translation is CASSQFQQGVGTGELVF. Variable domain in full (rest from reference TRBV3-1 and TRBJ2-2): DTAVSQTPKYLVTQMGNDKSIKCEQNLGHDTMYWYKQDSKKFLKIMFSYNNKELIINETVPNRFSPKSPDKAHLNLHINSLELGDSAVYFCASSQFQQGVGTGELVFGEGSRLTVL.

There are many counts of this clonotype. V gene TRBV28 combines with J gene TRBJ2-1; weak D call: TRBD1 (5 bases). The CDR3 is 15 residues long. Germline V CDR1 and CDR2: MDHEN, SYDVKM. V was clipped by 2 bases and J by 7 bases, with 15 bases between them. CDR3 sequence reads: CASSLGLGVGNEQFF. The CDR3 bases are TGTGCCAGCAGTTTAGGGTTAGGGGTGGGGAATGAGCAGTTCTTC.

This clonotype was counted a few times. The genes are TRBV19 and TRBJ2-3, with unresolved D. Germline CDR1 LNHDA, CDR2 SQIVND (reference sequence). This CDR3 is built from 13 residues. Trimming removed 6 bases from V and 3 bases from J, with 10 bases in between. As DNA, the CDR3 is TGTGCCAGTAGCCCTCGAGAGACAGATACGCAGTATTTT. It codes for CASSPRETDTQYF.

This clonotype appeared a few times. The V call is TRBV7-9, the J call TRBJ1-3; 12 bases agree with TRBD1. The CDR3 sequence is 14 residues long. The J segment lost 6 bases and the V segment lost 8 bases, leaving 5 bases of the junction unmatched. The V gene's germline CDR1 is SEHNR and CDR2 FQNEAQ (reference sequence). CDR3 nucleotides: TGTGCCAGCGGGGGACAGGGGGCCGCAAACACCATATATTTT. This sequence encodes CASGGQGAANTIYF.

The table lists this clonotype with a few counts. The V and J genes are TRBV4-3 and TRBJ2-2, with TRBD2 matching over 12 bases. Per germline, CDR1 LGHNA and CDR2 YSLEER. The CDR3 covers 17 residues. The junction had 6 bases not matched to a gene; V was cut back by 0 bases and J by 7 bases. The CDR3 region has the DNA TGCGCCAGCAGCCAAGATTCTAGCGGGAGGGCCATCGGGGAGCTGTTTTTT. Its protein is CASSQDSSGRAIGELFF.

Notes on this clonotype: A much larger clone lies a single base off, so this may be a read error. The chain uses TRBV20-1 and TRBJ1-6; D is undetermined. Germline loops: CDR1 DFQATT, CDR2 SNEGSKA (reference sequence). Between the trimmed V and J ends, which lost 1 base and 2 bases, there was a span of 12 bases. The CDR3 extends over 16 amino acids. CDR3 protein: CSARGRTSTYNSPLHF. CDR3 sequence (DNA): TGCAGTGCTAGAGGTCGTACCTCCACCTATAATTCACCCCTCCACTTT.

The chain couples TRBV28 to TRBJ2-7; TRBD1 aligns across 7 bases. The CDR3 is 15 amino acids. CDR1 and CDR2 (germline): MDHEN, SYDVKM. The V segment lost 6 bases and the J segment 7 bases; nucleotides outside the gene matches: 15. DNA of the CDR3: TGTGCCAGCAGCCAGACAGGGTCCTACTCTGGGGAGCAGTACTTC. Protein: CASSQTGSYSGEQYF.

CDR3 residues: CASSQEVVAGEGTGELFF. CDR3 nucleotide sequence: TGTGCCAGCAGCCAAGAAGTGGTAGCGGGAGAGGGTACCGGGGAGCTGTTTTTT. This sequence joins TRBV14 and TRBJ2-2; 9 bases align to TRBD2. The CDR3 has 18 residues. Trimming took 0 bases from V and 5 from J; bases not matched to a gene: 10. CDR1 is SGHDN and CDR2 is FVKESK in the germline V gene.

This clonotype was counted only a few times. The chain carries TRBV6-1 and TRBJ1-2; the match to TRBD1 covers 7 bases. CDR3 size: 16 residues. Per the germline V gene, CDR1 is MNHNS and CDR2 is SASEGT. Trimming cost V 7 bases and J 2 bases; bases outside gene matches: 13. The CDR3 loop reads CASTRDSVTPNYGYTF. The CDR3 DNA follows: TGTGCCAGCACCCGGGACAGCGTAACTCCGAACTATGGCTACACCTTC.

J is TRBJ2-2 and V is TRBV20-1, with D unclear. CDR1 is DFQATT, CDR2 SNEGSKA, per germline (reference sequence). There are 11 residues in the CDR3. V was shortened by 3 bases and J by 6 bases, with 5 bases between the two germline ends. CDR3 loop: CSASGPGELFF. In DNA form, the CDR3 reads TGCAGTGCTAGTGGGCCCGGGGAGCTGTTTTTT.

This clonotype was observed at least ten times. The CDR3 sequence is CSARARELTDTQYF. CDR3 DNA: TGCAGTGCTAGGGCAAGGGAGCTGACAGATACGCAGTATTTT. V gene TRBV20-1 combines with J gene TRBJ2-3, with a tentative D call TRBD2 (5 bases). Per the germline V gene, CDR1 is DFQATT and CDR2 is SNEGSKA (reference sequence). V was cut by 3 bases and J by 3 bases, with 13 bases left in between. This CDR3 is 14 amino acids long.

This clonotype appeared a few times. The chain links TRBV27 to TRBJ2-7; 9 bases agree with TRBD1. The CDR3 totals 16 residues. Germline CDR1 MNHEY, CDR2 SMNVEV (reference sequence). V shed 6 bases and J 3 bases; nucleotides not matched to a gene: 12. The chain's CDR3 is CASSIQGARYYYEQYF. CDR3 DNA: TGTGCCAGCAGCATACAGGGGGCGAGGTACTACTACGAGCAGTACTTC.

The chain links TRBV19 to TRBJ2-1; 7 bases are a match to TRBD2. Trimming cost V 1 base and J 2 bases; bases outside gene matches: 2. This CDR3 spans 15 amino acids. Looked up from germline, CDR1 is LNHDA and CDR2 is SQIVND (reference sequence). The CDR3 region is CASSIAGGTYNEQFF. The CDR3 DNA reads as TGTGCCAGTAGTATAGCGGGAGGAACCTACAATGAGCAGTTCTTC.

This clonotype was picked up many times. The chain combines TRBV5-1 with TRBJ1-1, with TRBD1 matching 8 bases. V shed 4 bases, J shed 5 bases, and the junction held 10 bases outside the gene matches. The germline V gene encodes CDR1 SGHRS and CDR2 YFSETQ. The CDR3 sequence is 15 residues long. This chain's CDR3 is CASSTPGGAGTEAFF. CDR3 nucleotides: TGCGCCAGCAGCACACCAGGGGGCGCGGGGACTGAAGCTTTCTTT.

This clonotype was counted a few times. The chain joins TRBV4-3 to TRBJ2-1, with 7 bases aligning to TRBD2. Germline V CDR1 and CDR2: LGHNA, YSLEER. J gave up 2 bases and V 3 bases, and 10 bases lay outside the gene matches. This CDR3 has 17 amino acids. CDR3 nucleotides: TGCGCCAGCAGCCACTGGGGGGGGTCCCAAGCCTACAATGAGCAGTTCTTC. Translation: CASSHWGGSQAYNEQFF.

This clonotype has a handful of counts. The chain carries TRBV7-9 and TRBJ2-2; 11 nucleotides align to TRBD2. The CDR3 runs 16 residues. The germline CDR1 and CDR2 sequences are SEHNR and FQNEAQ (reference sequence). Germline trimming cut 5 bases from V and 11 bases from J; bases unmatched to any gene: 13. CDR3 amino acids: CASSPKGTSGYIELFF. The CDR3, as DNA: TGTGCCAGCAGCCCAAAAGGGACTAGCGGATATATTGAGCTGTTTTTT. The full variable domain, completed using reference TRBV7-9 and TRBJ2-2, is DTGVSQNPRHKITKRGQNVTFRCDPISEHNRLYWYRQTLGQGPEFLTYFQNEAQLEKSRLLSDRFSAERPKGSFSTLEIQRTEQGDSAMYLCASSPKGTSGYIELFFGEGSRLTVL.

The genes are TRBV10-3 and TRBJ2-7; 9 bases agree with TRBD1. The V gene end was trimmed by 3 bases and the J gene end by 12 bases; junction bases not matched to a gene: 6. CDR1 ENHRY and CDR2 SYGVKD come from the germline V gene. This CDR3 has 12 amino acids. DNA for the CDR3: TGTGCCATCAGTGAAGGGACAGGGATATCGTACTTC. Translation gives CAISEGTGISYF.

This clonotype was seen repeatedly, ten times or more. This sequence joins TRBV5-8 and TRBJ1-5; TRBD1 aligns across 7 bases. Unmatched junction bases numbered 9, after V lost 4 bases and J lost 5 bases. Germline-derived CDR1 and CDR2 are SGHTS and YDEGEE. This CDR3 region has 15 residues. The CDR3 coding sequence is TGTGCCAGCAGCCCTACGACAGGGTATTATCAGCCCCAGCATTTT. Protein sequence: CASSPTTGYYQPQHF. The full variable domain, with the rest looked up from reference TRBV5-8 and TRBJ1-5, is EAGVTQSPTHLIKTRGQQATLRCSPISGHTSVYWYQQALGLGLQFLLWYDEGEERNRGNFPPRFSGRQFPNYSSELNVNALELEDSALYLCASSPTTGYYQPQHFGDGTRLSIL.

This clonotype turned up a few times. The germline gene is not matched at one end of the junction; a read error may be the cause. The chain uses TRBV4-3 and TRBJ2-1; 12 bases are a match to TRBD1. Germline V lookup: CDR1 LGHNA, CDR2 YSLEER. The CDR3 covers 15 residues. CDR3 protein: CASSPGTGGPYEQLF. CDR3 DNA sequence: TGCGCCAGCAGCCCAGGGACAGGGGGCCCGTATGAGCAGCTCTTC.

The rearrangement uses TRBV4-3 and TRBJ2-1; D unclear. From germline, CDR1 is LGHNA and CDR2 YSLEER. There are 14 residues in the CDR3. Trimming took off 0 bases at V and 3 bases at J, with 6 bases between the two ends. CDR3 DNA: TGCGCCAGCAGCCAAGACAGGTTCTACAATGAGCAGTTCTTC. Its translation: CASSQDRFYNEQFF.

Points on this clonotype: Possible read error: a much larger clone is one base away. This chain connects TRBV5-6 to TRBJ1-1; tentatively, D is TRBD1 (5 bases). This CDR3 is built from 15 residues. Germline V lookup: CDR1 SGHDT, CDR2 YYEEEE. This CDR3 is CASSLAPGLNAEAFF. CDR3 DNA: TGTGCCAGCAGCTTGGCCCCAGGGCTGAACGCTGAAGCTTTCTTT. The whole variable domain, filled in from reference TRBV5-6 and TRBJ1-1, reads DAGVTQSPTHLIKTRGQQVTLRCSPKSGHDTVSWYQQALGQGPQFIFQYYEEEERQRGNFPDRFSGHQFPNYSSELNVNALLLGDSALYLCASSLAPGLNAEAFFGQGTRLTVV.

The rearrangement uses TRBV4-3 and TRBJ1-3; D gene uncertain. Germline values: CDR1 LGHNA, CDR2 YSLEER. The V end was cut by 0 bases, the J end by 0 bases, with 6 bases between. This CDR3 is 15 amino acids long. CDR3 protein: CASSQETGSGNTIYF. For the CDR3, the DNA is TGCGCCAGCAGCCAAGAGACGGGCTCTGGAAACACCATATATTTT.

Regarding this clonotype: A much larger clone lies one base from this, so it may be a read error. This sequence joins TRBV7-6 and TRBJ2-6; D could derive from TRBD1 or TRBD2 (5 bases each). The V end was cut by 5 bases, the J end by 0 bases, with 14 bases between. In germline, CDR1 is SGHVS, CDR2 FNYEAQ. The CDR3 is 17 residues long. This chain's CDR3 is CASSKGRSTSGANVLTF. CDR3 nucleotide sequence: TGTGCCAGCAGCAAGGGACGGTCAACCTCTGGGGCCAACGTCCTGACTTTC.

The sample holds one count of this clonotype. The chain carries TRBV6-2 or TRBV6-3 and TRBJ2-7; 7 bases are shared with TRBD2. Unmatched junction bases numbered 12, after V lost 7 bases and J lost 3 bases. CDR3 length: 15 amino acids. In germline, CDR1 is MNHEY, CDR2 SVGEGT. The CDR3 nucleotides are TGTGCCAGCACAACCCTCGGGACTACATTCTACGAGCAGTACTTC. It encodes CASTTLGTTFYEQYF.

V is TRBV9 and J is TRBJ1-1; D is possibly TRBD1 (5 bases). Germline V gene lookup returns CDR1 SGDLS and CDR2 YYNGEE. V lost 0 bases and J lost 4, with 10 bases in between. The CDR3 sequence is 14 residues long. CDR3 region: CASSVGGVGTEAFF. The CDR3 DNA follows: TGTGCCAGCAGCGTAGGGGGCGTTGGCACTGAAGCTTTCTTT.

This clonotype came up many times. The gene calls are TRBV28 and TRBJ2-7; D call uncertain. This CDR3 comprises 14 residues. Trimming removed 5 bases from V and 4 bases from J, with 15 bases in between. Germline V gene sequence: CDR1 MDHEN, CDR2 SYDVKM. DNA for the CDR3: TGTGCCAGCAGTCTCCGGACGGAAACGTACGAGCAGTACTTC. It codes for CASSLRTETYEQYF.

This clonotype showed up many times. This chain links TRBV6-1 with TRBJ2-3; 9 bases match TRBD2. The CDR3 sequence is 16 residues long. The V segment lost 8 bases and the J segment 4 bases; nucleotides outside the gene matches: 13. Germline values: CDR1 MNHNS, CDR2 SASEGT. CDR3: CASPLFASGAPDTQYF. The CDR3 DNA reads as TGTGCCAGCCCCCTTTTTGCTAGCGGGGCCCCAGATACGCAGTATTTT.

This clonotype has just a few counts. The gene calls are TRBV14 and TRBJ2-7; D possibly corresponds to TRBD1 (6 bases). The CDR3 length is 14 residues. The germline V gene encodes CDR1 SGHDN and CDR2 FVKESK. V was shortened by 1 base and J by 0 bases, with 7 bases between the two germline ends. CDR3 loop: CASSQGGLSYEQYF. The CDR3 DNA sequence: TGTGCCAGCAGCCAAGGGGGGCTCTCCTACGAGCAGTACTTC.

This clonotype came up many times. V and J are TRBV5-1 and TRBJ2-7; D possibly matches TRBD1 or TRBD2 (5 bases each). V lost 1 base to trimming and J lost 5 bases, with 16 bases between them. The CDR3 loop spans 15 amino acids. Germline lookup yields CDR1 SGHRS and CDR2 YFSETQ. The CDR3 bases are TGCGCCAGCAGCTTGACGGGGCGGTCTATCCACGAGCAGTACTTC. The encoded protein is CASSLTGRSIHEQYF.

This clonotype appeared many times. V and J are TRBV30 and TRBJ2-5; D perhaps matches TRBD1 (6 bases). Trimming cost V 2 bases and J 4 bases, with 14 bases left between them. Germline CDR1 is GTSNPN and CDR2 is SVGIG (reference sequence). The CDR3 has 14 amino acids. CDR3 DNA: TGTGCCTGGAGTCACTATACAGGGCCAGAGACCCAGTACTTC. Translated, it gives CAWSHYTGPETQYF.

As regards this clonotype: It may be a read error: a sequence one base away is much more abundant. This chain joins TRBV11-2 and TRBJ2-3, with D maybe TRBD1 (6 bases). The CDR3 spans 15 residues. Germline V lookup: CDR1 SGHAT, CDR2 FQNNGV. The CDR3 nucleotides read TGTGCCGGCAGTATGGACGGGACACCCGTCGATACGCAGTATTTT. It codes for CAGSMDGTPVDTQYF.

This clonotype was picked up a small number of times. The chain employs TRBV12-3 or TRBV12-4 and TRBJ2-7; D remains ambiguous. Trimming shortened V by 3 bases and J by 0 bases, and 12 bases separated the two germline ends. This CDR3 comprises 15 residues. The CDR3 protein is CASSFGIGSSYEQYF. CDR3 DNA: TGTGCCAGCAGTTTCGGCATCGGCAGCTCCTACGAGCAGTACTTC.